Listed below are T cell receptor beta chains from one sample, sequenced in a study of T cell changes during pregnancy in multiple sclerosis. TCRdb's table, derived via immunoSEQ multiplex PCR, lists solely in-frame clones and lacks some. The sample shows about 87,000 clones, 85% to 95% of them seen only once. This sample comprised peripheral blood, obtained in the third trimester of pregnancy. The source of these receptors is a female donor in good health, enrolled as a control in a pregnancy study. Each CDR3 is given with its conserved first and last residue. Fields, in order: V gene, clone size, J gene, D gene, CDR3 DNA, CDR3 protein. The D gene is left open where the match is weak. Size values are once, few and many counts, or a class for expanded clones, and some rows have none.

V gene: TRBV5-1; clone size: .; J gene: TRBJ2-5; D gene: TRBD1; CDR3 DNA: TGCGCCAGCAGCTGGACAGGCCAAGAGACCCAGTACTTC; CDR3 protein: CASSWTGQETQYF
V gene: TRBV6-5; clone size: .; J gene: TRBJ1-2; D gene: .; CDR3 DNA: TGTGCCAGCAGTTACCCGTCCCGGGACAAATATGGCTACACCTTC; CDR3 protein: CASSYPSRDKYGYTF
V gene: TRBV5-1; clone size: once; J gene: TRBJ2-6; D gene: TRBD1; CDR3 DNA: TGCGCCAGCAGCTTGCTACCGGGACAGGGCTTCTCTGGGGCCAACGTCCTGACTTTC; CDR3 protein: CASSLLPGQGFSGANVLTF
V gene: TRBV5-4; clone size: .; J gene: TRBJ1-1; D gene: .; CDR3 DNA: TGTGCCAGCAGCTTGCTCCCGGGGTCGAACACTGAAGCTTTCTTT; CDR3 protein: CASSLLPGSNTEAFF
V gene: TRBV13; clone size: .; J gene: TRBJ2-5; D gene: TRBD2; CDR3 DNA: TGTGCCAGCAGCTTACGACTAGCGGGAGGGCTCCAAGAGACCCAGTACTTC; CDR3 protein: CASSLRLAGGLQETQYF
V gene: TRBV4-1; clone size: .; J gene: TRBJ1-4; D gene: TRBD1; CDR3 DNA: TGCGCCAGCAGCCAAGTCCCAGGGGGTGGGGAAAAACTGTTTTTT; CDR3 protein: CASSQVPGGGEKLFF
V gene: TRBV5-4; clone size: .; J gene: TRBJ2-3; D gene: TRBD2; CDR3 DNA: TGTGCCAGCCATACTAGCGGCACAGATACGCAGTATTTT; CDR3 protein: CASHTSGTDTQYF
V gene: TRBV27; clone size: once; J gene: TRBJ2-7; D gene: .; CDR3 DNA: TGTGCCAGCAGTTTATTTGGAGTTGACTCCTACGAGCAGTACTTC; CDR3 protein: CASSLFGVDSYEQYF
V gene: TRBV2; clone size: .; J gene: TRBJ2-5; D gene: TRBD1; CDR3 DNA: TGTGCCAGCAGTGAGGGCAGGGGGCCAGAGACCCAGTACTTC; CDR3 protein: CASSEGRGPETQYF
V gene: TRBV7-9; clone size: .; J gene: TRBJ1-3; D gene: TRBD1; CDR3 DNA: TGTGCCAGCAGCTTACTGCCCGGGACAGGTGGAAACACCATATATTTT; CDR3 protein: CASSLLPGTGGNTIYF
V gene: TRBV9; clone size: .; J gene: TRBJ2-7; D gene: .; CDR3 DNA: TGTGCCAGCAGCGTAGGACAGGACAGCTCCTACGAGCAGTACTTC; CDR3 protein: CASSVGQDSSYEQYF
V gene: TRBV15; clone size: once; J gene: TRBJ2-7; D gene: TRBD1; CDR3 DNA: TGTGCCACCAGCAGGGGGACAGGCTACGAGCAGTACTTC; CDR3 protein: CATSRGTGYEQYF
V gene: TRBV5-5; clone size: .; J gene: TRBJ2-6; D gene: .; CDR3 DNA: TGTGCCAGCAGCTTGTGGGGAGATGGGGCCAACGTCCTGACTTTC; CDR3 protein: CASSLWGDGANVLTF
V gene: TRBV27; clone size: once; J gene: TRBJ2-1; D gene: TRBD2; CDR3 DNA: TGTGCCAGCAGTCCAGACCATTTTAGCGGGACGAACAATGAGCAGTTCTTC; CDR3 protein: CASSPDHFSGTNNEQFF
V gene: TRBV19; clone size: .; J gene: TRBJ2-1; D gene: TRBD1; CDR3 DNA: TGTGCCAGTAGCCGACAGGGGACCTACAATGAGCAGTTCTTC; CDR3 protein: CASSRQGTYNEQFF
V gene: TRBV28; clone size: .; J gene: TRBJ2-1; D gene: .; CDR3 DNA: TGTGCCAGCAGCCCCGGACAGCCTCCCTACCTTGAGCAGTTCTTC; CDR3 protein: CASSPGQPPYLEQFF
V gene: TRBV27; clone size: .; J gene: TRBJ2-3; D gene: .; CDR3 DNA: TGTGCCAGCAGTCCCTCCATCGGGGAAAACACAGATACGCAGTATTTT; CDR3 protein: CASSPSIGENTDTQYF
V gene: TRBV27; clone size: once; J gene: TRBJ2-3; D gene: .; CDR3 DNA: TGTGCCAGCAGTTTAAGGACCCCGGGACTTCTCACAGATACGCAGTATTTT; CDR3 protein: CASSLRTPGLLTDTQYF